This TCR beta chain was captured in a study of OX40 agonist ivuxolimab in advanced cancers. Across the study: All patients had ivuxolimab intravenously every 2 weeks at 0.01 to 10 mg/kg. A male proportion of 82.7% was recorded, with mean age roughly 60 years and range about 23 to 90. Findings and limits, study-wide: On average, a greater number of expanded clones characterised CD8+ T cells relative to CD4+. Antigen specificity remained undetermined for the expanded peripheral T cells.

Sequenced by immunoSEQ multiplex PCR; TCRdb stores in-frame clones only, minus some. The sample consists of under 80,000 clones, around nine tenths of them appearing once. Concerning this clone itself: Its antigen is not identified.

CDR1 is LGHNA and CDR2 is YSLEER in the germline V gene. J lost 0 bases, V lost 2 bases, and 5 bases had no gene match. The CDR3 covers 17 residues. The sample consisted of CD4+ or CD8+ T cells sorted from blood, taken in a trial of the OX40 agonist ivuxolimab. This rearrangement joins TRBV4-3 to TRBJ2-4, with 9 positions matching TRBD2. This TCR was sampled from an adult with an advanced solid tumor such as melanoma, head and neck, liver or kidney cancer. Written as DNA, the CDR3 is TGCGCCAGCAGCCAATACGCGGGGGGGGTAGCCAAAAACATTCAGTACTTC. It translates to CASSQYAGGVAKNIQYF.